The entry that follows covers one T cell receptor beta chain sequence. Antigen: not known. The CDR3 contains 20 residues. Germline loops: CDR1 SNHLY, CDR2 FYNNEI. Between the trimmed V and J ends, which lost 4 bases and 3 bases, there was a span of 28 bases. TCRdb itself ran the RT-PCR reads through MiXCR, one entry per CDR3 protein. The data contain 600,000 to 700,000 distinct CDR3 sequences, approximately 15% of them singletons. The data derive from a study of response to subunit inactivated influenza vaccine. Points from the study as a whole: The authors offered the suggestion that each seasonal influenza vaccination recruits few new T cells.

This TCR was recovered from a man aged 45-65 years who received an inactivated influenza vaccine. The chain recombines TRBV2 with TRBJ2-1; TRBD2 might be the D (8 bases). Sequences were derived from PBMCs from blood, sampled 14 to 15 days before vaccination. CDR3 sequence: CASSGTGIPGLGRDYNEQFF. For the CDR3, the DNA is TGTGCCAGCAGTGGGACAGGTATACCGGGACTAGGTAGAGACTACAATGAGCAGTTCTTC.